The clone carrying this TCR beta chain turned up a few times. Unique molecular identifiers were used in preparing the TCRbeta library. TCRdb ran MiXCR on the PCR reads and lists one entry per CDR3 protein. The data hold approximately 400,000 distinct CDR3 sequences, with about 11% observed a single time. The record originates from a study of T-cell reconstitution after alpha-beta-depleted transplantation in children. Trimming took off 6 bases at V and 2 bases at J, with 17 bases between the two ends. The CDR3 is 15 residues long. Germline values: CDR1 SGHTA, CDR2 FQGNSA. The sequencing here drew on PBMCs from the stem cell graft donor, taken from the stem cell graft. This chain links TRBV7-2 with TRBJ2-7; D perhaps matches TRBD2 (6 bases). The sequence came from a human donor who donated a stem cell graft to a child with acute myeloid leukemia. The CDR3 DNA sequence: TGTGCCAGCAGGACCGGGACTGGATCAACCTACGAGCAGTACTTC. Translation: CASRTGTGSTYEQYF.